Sequencing of this T cell receptor (beta chain) was carried out in a study of follicular helper T cells after annual influenza vaccination. V shed 0 bases and J 8 bases; nucleotides not matched to a gene: 11. The CDR3 has 17 amino acids. Germline CDR1 reads SGHKS; CDR2 reads YYEKEE (reference sequence). Generated by immunoSEQ multiplex PCR, the TCRdb table keeps only in-frame clones and is missing some. The data contain roughly 15,000 clones, about 88% of them singletons. Time point here: 2014-2015 season, 7 days after vaccination. This chain links TRBV5-5 with TRBJ2-1, with 10 bases fitting TRBD2. This clonotype was obtained from an adult who received the influenza vaccine. Specimen: CXCR5+ CD38- circulating T follicular helper cells from blood, collected 7 days after influenza vaccination. This sample's subset: circulating Tfh, non-naive CD4+CXCR5+PD-1+ (ICOS+CD38+ or ICOS-CD38-). CDR3 in amino acids: CASSLGSGTSVMHEQFF. In nucleotides, the CDR3 is TGTGCCAGCAGCTTGGGATCCGGGACTAGCGTTATGCATGAGCAGTTCTTC.